Reported below is one T cell receptor (beta chain). This sample was taken from a study of T cells in Graves' hyperthyroidism and ophthalmopathy. Amplified regions were TCR beta CDR3 sequences from RNA transcripts. First-round RT-PCR targeting the TCR CDR3 was performed with the HTBI primer set. TCRdb called the multiplex PCR reads again in MiXCR, with one record for every CDR3 protein. The repertoire includes some 350,000 distinct CDR3 sequences, approximately 14% of them detected once, and about 30% sits in the top ten. V was shortened by 4 bases and J by 1 base, with 11 bases between the two germline ends. Germline values: CDR1 SGDLS, CDR2 YYNGEE. CDR3 length: 15 residues.

The sequence was collected from a woman between 18 and 30 years old with Graves' hyperthyroidism that later progressed to Graves' ophthalmopathy. This chain uses TRBV9 with TRBJ2-2; D ambiguous. The sequenced sample consisted of blood. The CDR3 DNA reads TGTGCCAGCAGCCGTGACGGGTGGAACACCGGGGAGCTGTTTTTT. Residues: CASSRDGWNTGELFF.